The present entry profiles one TCR beta chain with its context. One end of the junction does not line up with germline, which may come from a read error. This record comes from a study of OX40 agonist ivuxolimab in advanced cancers. The CDR3 covers 12 residues. The germline CDR1 and CDR2 sequences are ENHRY and SYGVKD. Clones were read by immunoSEQ multiplex PCR, and TCRdb kept only the in-frame ones, dropping some. The sample includes some 90,000 clones, 80% to 90% of them seen just once. This specimen was CD4+ or CD8+ T cells sorted from blood, taken in a trial of the OX40 agonist ivuxolimab. V gene TRBV10-3 combines with J gene TRBJ2-7, with D perhaps TRBD1 (5 bases). This receptor was taken from an adult with an advanced solid tumor such as melanoma, head and neck, liver or kidney cancer. Written as DNA, the CDR3 is TGTGCCATCAGTTCGACAGATTACGAACAGTACTTC. It specifies CAISSTDYEQYF.